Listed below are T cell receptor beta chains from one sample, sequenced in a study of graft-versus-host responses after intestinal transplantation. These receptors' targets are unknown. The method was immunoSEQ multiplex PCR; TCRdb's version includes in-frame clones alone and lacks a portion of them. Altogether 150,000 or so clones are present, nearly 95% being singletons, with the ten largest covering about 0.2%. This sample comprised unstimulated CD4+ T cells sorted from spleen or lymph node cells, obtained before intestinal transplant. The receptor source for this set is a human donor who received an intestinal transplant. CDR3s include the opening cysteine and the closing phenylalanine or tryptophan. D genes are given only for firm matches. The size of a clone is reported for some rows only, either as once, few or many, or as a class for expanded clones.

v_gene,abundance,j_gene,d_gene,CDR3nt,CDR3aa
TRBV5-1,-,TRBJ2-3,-,TGCGCCAGCAGCTTGGAGAGGGTTCCCCCAGATACGCAGTATTTT,CASSLERVPPDTQYF
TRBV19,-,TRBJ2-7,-,TGTGCCAGCACGGAGGGGGGTTCAGCCGAGCAGTACTTC,CASTEGGSAEQYF
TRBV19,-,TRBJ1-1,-,TGTGCCAGTAGTATGGTGGGGGGAAAGAACACTGAAGCTTTCTTT,CASSMVGGKNTEAFF
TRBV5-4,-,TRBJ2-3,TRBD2,TGTGCCAGCAGCTCCCCGACTAGCGGATACACAGATACGCAGTATTTT,CASSSPTSGYTDTQYF
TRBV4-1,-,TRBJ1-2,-,TGCGCCAGCAGCCAAGAAAGTACTAACCCAAACTATGGCTACACCTTC,CASSQESTNPNYGYTF
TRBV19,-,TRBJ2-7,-,TGTGCCAGTAGTATAGGGGGAGCATACGAGCAGTACTTC,CASSIGGAYEQYF
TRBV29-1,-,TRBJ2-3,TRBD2,TGCAGCGGACAGGGACTAGCTCGAGATACGCAGTATTTT,CSGQGLARDTQYF
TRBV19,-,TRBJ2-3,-,TGTGCCAGTAGCAAACGGGCGGGGAGTTTGGCAGATACGCAGTATTTT,CASSKRAGSLADTQYF
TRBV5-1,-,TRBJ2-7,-,TGCGCCAGCAGCCCGGGGAACCTCCGCTCCTACGAGCAGTACTTC,CASSPGNLRSYEQYF
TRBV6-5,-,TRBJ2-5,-,TGTGCCAGCAGTATGGGAGAAGAGACCCAGTACTTC,CASSMGEETQYF
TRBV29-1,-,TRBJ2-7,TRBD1,TGCAGCGTTGAAGAGGAGCGAAGGACAGGGATATACGAGCAGTACTTC,CSVEEERRTGIYEQYF
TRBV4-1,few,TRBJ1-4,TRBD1,TGCGCCAGCAGCCTAAACAGGGGACATGAAAAACTGTTTTTT,CASSLNRGHEKLFF